Below, 2 T cell receptor beta chains from the same sample are listed, as sequenced in a study of blood T cell repertoires in COVID-19. Assay: immunoSEQ multiplex PCR; the TCRdb copy retains only in-frame clones and omits some. The top ten hold around 12% of the sample, which has 75,000 to 95,000 clones, about 80% seen once. Sequences were obtained from peripheral blood. The source is a middle-aged woman with active or convalescent COVID-19.

The rearrangement links TRBV11-2 to TRBJ2-7; 10 bases are a match to TRBD1. The CDR3 is 17 amino acids. The germline V gene has CDR1 SGHAT and CDR2 FQNNGV. Trimming at V came to 1 base and at J to 1 base, leaving 7 bases not matched to a gene. The CDR3 region is CASSLVWGTGVSYEQYF. CDR3 DNA sequence: TGTGCCAGCAGCTTAGTTTGGGGGACAGGGGTTTCCTACGAGCAGTACTTC.

The gene calls are TRBV11-3 and TRBJ1-1; D not resolved. Trimming took off 2 bases at V and 1 base at J, with 5 bases between the two ends. This CDR3 contains 13 residues. Germline V gives CDR1 SGHNT, CDR2 YENEEA. The DNA of the CDR3 is TGTGCCAGCAGCTTATTTCAGAACACTGAAGCTTTCTTT. It specifies CASSLFQNTEAFF.